Detailed here is one TCR beta chain. This CDR3 is built from 15 residues. V shed 3 bases and J shed 2 bases, with 11 bases lying between them. Germline V gives CDR1 MDHEN, CDR2 SYDVKM. These data belong to a study of blood T cell repertoires in COVID-19. Across the study: T cells, B-cell-depleted T cells, or PBMCs provided the cDNA or gDNA that served as material.

In the original workflow: Researchers report that nucleated cell counts were estimated from reference gene primer amplification. Clones were read by immunoSEQ multiplex PCR, and TCRdb kept only the in-frame ones, dropping some. The V and J calls and clone size were taken over from that table, and D and trimming were inferred from the DNA. The sample lists roughly 80,000 clones, around 80% occurring once. The chain has TRBV28 and TRBJ1-5; D unclear. The sequencing input was peripheral blood. The sequence came from a human donor in a cohort sampled during active COVID-19. DNA for the CDR3: TGTGCCAGCAGTTTCTCCGGGTTTCGCAATCAGCCCCAGCATTTT. Translating gives CASSFSGFRNQPQHF.